A selection of T cell receptor beta chains follows, all from one sample in a study of T-cell reconstitution after alpha-beta-depleted transplantation in children. TCRdb redid the calling of the PCR reads with MiXCR, one entry per CDR3 protein. The data contain around 45,000 distinct CDR3 sequences, roughly 50% of them singletons. The source was peripheral blood, collected before TCRalphabeta/CD19-depleted stem cell transplant. Source of these receptors: a boy under two years old with SCID, due to receive a stem cell transplant. Both conserved end residues are part of each CDR3. The D gene is left open where the match is weak. Clone size is not always given. Where it is, it says once, few, many or a class for expanded clones.

clone_size	d_call	v_call	j_call	cdr3_aa	cdr3_nt
NA	NA	TRBV6-1	TRBJ2-5	CASSASGETQYF	TGTGCCAGCAGTGCGTCGGGGGAGACCCAGTACTTC
NA	TRBD2	TRBV7-8	TRBJ2-1	CASSSFSGDSYNEQFF	TGTGCCAGCAGCTCCTTTAGCGGGGACTCCTACAATGAGCAGTTCTTC
NA	NA	TRBV5-6	TRBJ1-4	CASSLQGVKEKLFF	TGTGCCAGCAGCTTGCAGGGTGTGAAGGAAAAACTGTTTTTT
NA	NA	TRBV10-3	TRBJ2-2	CAILNIGEIGDTGELFF	TGTGCCATTCTTAATATAGGGGAAATTGGGGACACCGGGGAGCTGTTTTTT
NA	TRBD2	TRBV20-1	TRBJ2-1	CSASPGLAGPEQFF	TGCAGTGCTAGCCCCGGACTAGCGGGGCCGGAGCAGTTCTTC
NA	NA	TRBV10-3	TRBJ2-1	CAIRTAVYNEQFF	TGTGCCATAAGGACAGCCGTTTACAATGAGCAGTTCTTC
few	NA	TRBV7-2	TRBJ1-1	CASSLVRGNTEAFF	TGTGCCAGCAGCTTAGTACGGGGGAACACTGAAGCTTTCTTT
NA	NA	TRBV10-3	TRBJ2-2	CAIRNTGELFF	TGTGCCATCAGGAACACCGGGGAGCTGTTTTTT
NA	TRBD2	TRBV20-1	TRBJ2-7	CSAWGLAGEQYF	TGCAGTGCCTGGGGTCTAGCGGGTGAGCAGTACTTC
NA	NA	TRBV9	TRBJ2-5	CASSVVGAEETQYF	TGTGCCAGCAGCGTAGTTGGGGCGGAAGAGACCCAGTACTTC
few	TRBD2	TRBV4-1	TRBJ2-7	CASSPQPGGDYEQYF	TGCGCCAGCAGCCCCCAACCGGGGGGGGACTACGAGCAGTACTTC
NA	NA	TRBV6-1	TRBJ2-5	CASRGVHQETQYF	TGTGCCAGCAGGGGGGTTCACCAAGAGACCCAGTACTTC
few	TRBD1	TRBV12-3/TRBV12-4	TRBJ2-2	CASSFQGAGELFF	TGTGCCAGCAGTTTCCAGGGGGCCGGGGAGCTGTTTTTT
NA	NA	TRBV5-6	TRBJ2-4	CASSLLARKNIQYF	TGTGCCAGCAGCCTCTTGGCTCGGAAAAACATTCAGTACTTC
NA	NA	TRBV6-2/TRBV6-3	TRBJ1-6	CASSPARAYNSPLHF	TGTGCCAGCAGTCCTGCAAGGGCCTATAATTCACCCCTCCACTTT
few	NA	TRBV11-3	TRBJ2-5	CASSSYEGPETQYF	TGTGCCAGCAGCTCCTACGAGGGGCCGGAGACCCAGTACTTC
NA	TRBD1	TRBV4-3	TRBJ2-3	CASSLDRGQADTQYF	TGCGCCAGCAGCCTCGACAGGGGGCAGGCAGATACGCAGTATTTT
NA	NA	TRBV20-1	TRBJ2-5	CSASTGLKETQYF	TGCAGTGCTAGTACCGGGCTCAAAGAGACCCAGTACTTC
few	TRBD1	TRBV3-1	TRBJ2-7	CASSPLPGGEFYEQYF	TGTGCCAGCAGCCCACTGCCAGGGGGCGAATTCTACGAGCAGTACTTC
NA	TRBD1	TRBV20-1	TRBJ1-2	CSARDPGTVYGYTF	TGCAGTGCTAGAGACCCGGGGACAGTCTATGGCTACACCTTC
few	TRBD2	TRBV29-1	TRBJ2-3	CSVSSSGGAIGTDTQYF	TGCAGCGTTTCCTCTAGCGGGGGGGCGATCGGCACAGATACGCAGTATTTT
few	TRBD2	TRBV7-2	TRBJ2-5	CASSPPGLVTETQYF	TGTGCCAGCAGCCCCCCGGGACTAGTAACGGAGACCCAGTACTTC
NA	NA	TRBV5-1	TRBJ1-1	CASSSVRLNTEAFF	TGCGCCAGCAGCTCAGTAAGGCTGAACACTGAAGCTTTCTTT
NA	NA	TRBV27	TRBJ1-6	CASSPRTDDLNSPLHF	TGTGCCAGCAGTCCGCGGACCGATGACCTTAATTCACCCCTCCACTTT
NA	NA	TRBV20-1	TRBJ1-1	CSAVDTEAFF	TGCAGTGCCGTTGATACTGAAGCTTTCTTT
NA	NA	TRBV4-1	TRBJ2-1	CASSQAVPREAYNEQFF	TGCGCCAGCAGCCAAGCTGTACCTAGGGAGGCCTACAATGAGCAGTTCTTC
NA	NA	TRBV4-1	TRBJ2-4	CASSQGGQGMEWDIQYF	TGCGCCAGCAGCCAAGGGGGCCAGGGAATGGAGTGGGACATTCAGTACTTC
many	NA	TRBV7-2	TRBJ2-1	CASSPGSTWDEQFF	TGTGCCAGCAGCCCTGGTAGTACTTGGGATGAGCAGTTCTTC
few	TRBD1	TRBV6-1	TRBJ2-7	CASVWDRVEQYF	TGTGCCAGCGTATGGGACAGGGTTGAGCAGTACTTC
NA	NA	TRBV9	TRBJ2-2	CASSVGQGRTGELFF	TGTGCCAGCAGCGTAGGCCAGGGACGGACCGGGGAGCTGTTTTTT
NA	NA	TRBV5-1	TRBJ1-5	CASSVERGNQPQHF	TGCGCCAGCAGCGTGGAAAGAGGGAATCAGCCCCAGCATTTT
few	NA	TRBV4-3	TRBJ2-1	CASSQGVGGGGNEQFF	TGCGCCAGCAGCCAAGGAGTGGGAGGGGGCGGCAATGAGCAGTTCTTC
few	NA	TRBV9	TRBJ2-2	CASSTDPYSGELFF	TGTGCCAGCAGCACGGACCCGTACTCCGGGGAGCTGTTTTTT
few	NA	TRBV5-1	TRBJ1-2	CASSPGGLNYGYTF	TGCGCCAGCAGCCCGGGTGGATTGAACTATGGCTACACCTTC
NA	NA	TRBV6-1	TRBJ1-5	CASSEAAGQPQHF	TGTGCCAGCAGTGAAGCGGCGGGTCAGCCCCAGCATTTT
NA	NA	TRBV6-2/TRBV6-3	TRBJ1-5	CASSYGQAYSNQPQHF	TGTGCCAGCAGTTACGGGCAGGCTTATAGCAATCAGCCCCAGCATTTT
few	NA	TRBV11-2	TRBJ2-5	CASSFTTGETQYF	TGTGCCAGCAGTTTCACGACGGGGGAGACCCAGTACTTC
NA	NA	TRBV19	TRBJ1-5	CASINSGESNQPQHF	TGTGCCAGTATAAACTCAGGGGAAAGCAATCAGCCCCAGCATTTT
few	TRBD2	TRBV6-2/TRBV6-3	TRBJ2-1	CASSYSSGGAYEQFF	TGTGCCAGCAGTTACTCTAGCGGGGGGGCCTATGAGCAGTTCTTC
NA	NA	TRBV2	TRBJ1-5	CASRRLDRGNHPQHF	TGTGCCAGCAGGAGATTGGACCGGGGCAATCATCCCCAGCATTTT